Listed here are 30 T cell receptor beta chains from one sample, sequenced in a study of blood T cell repertoires in COVID-19. Clones were read by immunoSEQ multiplex PCR, and TCRdb kept only the in-frame ones, dropping some. The table includes around 280,000 clones, about nine tenths detected once. Material for sequencing was peripheral blood. These TCRs come from a woman aged 30 to 39 with COVID-19, enrolled during active disease.

J is TRBJ2-1 and V is TRBV2; TRBD2 aligns across 10 bases. This CDR3 has 17 residues. CDR1 and CDR2 from the germline V gene are SNHLY and FYNNEI. With V trimmed by 4 bases and J by 3 bases, 9 bases remained unmatched. CDR3 in amino acids: CASSGLSGLAVYNEQFF. CDR3 nucleotide sequence: TGTGCCAGCAGTGGTCTGTCCGGACTAGCGGTCTACAATGAGCAGTTCTTC.

This clone was observed a single time. The rearrangement joins TRBV7-2 to TRBJ1-2; possible D gene TRBD1, 5 bases. The CDR3 extends over 13 amino acids. Trimming removed 5 bases at V and 7 bases at J, with 14 bases between. Germline V gene lookup returns CDR1 SGHTA and CDR2 FQGNSA. The CDR3 bases are TGTGCCAGCAGCCCGGGGGTTCAGGGTGGCTACACCTTC. Translation: CASSPGVQGGYTF.

This clone was found a few times. This rearrangement joins TRBV11-2 to TRBJ2-7, with 13 bases aligning to TRBD2. The CDR3 loop spans 15 amino acids. V was pared by 1 base and J by 6 bases, with 3 bases of the junction left unmatched. Germline CDR1 is SGHAT and CDR2 is FQNNGV. Here the CDR3 DNA reads TGTGCCAGCAGCTTAGCGACTAGCGGGAGGCGCGAGCAGTACTTC. This codes for CASSLATSGRREQYF. Full variable domain (remainder filled in from reference TRBV11-2 and TRBJ2-7): EAGVAQSPRYKIIEKRQSVAFWCNPISGHATLYWYQQILGQGPKLLIQFQNNGVVDDSQLPKDRFSAERLKGVDSTLKIQPAKLEDSAVYLCASSLATSGRREQYFGPGTRLTVT.

A single count supports this clone. This sequence joins TRBV28 and TRBJ1-2; TRBD1 matches at 7 bases. Germline CDR1 MDHEN, CDR2 SYDVKM. V shed 10 bases, J shed 4 bases, and the junction held 9 bases outside the gene matches. The CDR3 covers 13 residues. The CDR3 sequence is CATRPGTAYGYTF. The CDR3 DNA follows: TGTGCCACCCGCCCCGGGACAGCCTATGGCTACACCTTC.

The chain uses TRBV2 and TRBJ2-7, with 13 bases lining up with TRBD2. The ends lost 8 bases at V and 5 bases at J; junction bases unmatched: 3. Germline V lookup: CDR1 SNHLY, CDR2 FYNNEI. The CDR3 is 13 residues long. In DNA, the CDR3 is TGTGCCAGCCCCGGACTAGCGGGAGACGAGCAGTACTTC. It is translated as CASPGLAGDEQYF. The whole variable domain, filled in from reference TRBV2 and TRBJ2-7, reads EPEVTQTPSHQVTQMGQEVILRCVPISNHLYFYWYRQILGQKVEFLVSFYNNEISEKSEIFDDQFSVERPDGSNFTLKIRSTKLEDSAMYFCASPGLAGDEQYFGPGTRLTVT.

This chain connects TRBV18 to TRBJ1-5; 9 bases map to TRBD1. Germline V lookup: CDR1 KGHSH, CDR2 LQKENI. The CDR3 extends over 13 amino acids. Trimming at V came to 3 bases and at J to 9 bases, leaving 3 bases not matched to a gene. For the CDR3, the DNA is TGTGCCAGCTCACCGGGACAGGGAGGGCCCCAGCATTTT. Translating gives CASSPGQGGPQHF.

This chain connects TRBV4-1 to TRBJ2-7; TRBD2 matches at 7 bases. This CDR3 contains 18 residues. Germline loops: CDR1 MGHRA, CDR2 YSYEKL. Trimming at V came to 4 bases and at J to 4 bases, leaving 19 bases not matched to a gene. The CDR3 nucleotides are TGCGCCAGCAGCCCTGGGGGGGGAGCGGGAAAAGTTTTTTACGAGCAGTACTTC. Protein: CASSPGGGAGKVFYEQYF.

This clone has just one count. The chain carries TRBV28 and TRBJ2-7; TRBD2 might be the D (6 bases). The CDR3 totals 16 residues. The V gene lost 6 bases and the J gene lost 2 bases, with 20 bases spanning the gap. Germline values: CDR1 MDHEN, CDR2 SYDVKM. The chain's CDR3 is CASSQGLGSGAYEQYF. The DNA for the CDR3 is TGTGCCAGCAGCCAGGGACTCGGGAGTGGTGCCTACGAGCAGTACTTC.

V gene TRBV10-3 combines with J gene TRBJ2-7; 16 bases line up with TRBD2. Germline assignment: CDR1 ENHRY and CDR2 SYGVKD. J lost 6 bases, V lost 2 bases, and 13 bases had no gene match. The CDR3 is made up of 19 amino acids. The CDR3 sequence: CAISEAALSGTSGRVEQYF. The CDR3 region has the DNA TGTGCCATCAGTGAGGCCGCCCTCTCCGGGACTAGCGGGAGGGTCGAGCAGTACTTC.

This sequence joins TRBV23-1 and TRBJ2-5, with TRBD1 matching 8 bases. TRBV23-1 belongs to the ORF category, with a function that is uncertain. J lost 1 base, V lost 8 bases, and 3 bases had no gene match. The CDR3 spans 13 residues. CDR3 residues: CASGTGGQETQYF. The DNA for the CDR3 is TGCGCCAGCGGTACAGGGGGCCAAGAGACCCAGTACTTC.

This sequence joins TRBV19 and TRBJ2-1, with a tentative D call TRBD2 (6 bases). With 5 bases removed from V and 9 bases from J, the gap between germline ends came to 11 bases. CDR3 length equals 12 residues. Per germline, CDR1 LNHDA and CDR2 SQIVND (reference sequence). The CDR3 nucleotides are TGTGCCAGTAGTCTTCTAGCGCGTGAGCAGTTCTTC. It translates to CASSLLAREQFF.

In DNA, the CDR3 is TGTGCCACCAGTGAAGGACAGGGGGCGGGCGAGCAGTACTTC. Translated, it gives CATSEGQGAGEQYF. The J gene is TRBJ2-7, the V gene TRBV24-1, with 11 bases fitting TRBD1. The CDR3 runs 14 residues. With 4 bases clipped from V and 6 bases from J, the junction kept 4 bases outside the gene matches. Germline CDR1 reads KGHDR; CDR2 reads SFDVKD.

DNA of the CDR3: TGTGCCTGGACGGGACAGGGATCCTACGAGCAGTACTTC. Protein product: CAWTGQGSYEQYF. The rearrangement joins TRBV30 to TRBJ2-7, with TRBD1 identical over 9 bases. The V and J ends lost 4 bases and 1 base, in that order; junction bases with no gene match: 2. This CDR3 is 13 amino acids long. In germline, CDR1 is GTSNPN, CDR2 SVGIG (reference sequence).

This chain links TRBV15 with TRBJ1-4; 11 bases map to TRBD1. Looked up from germline, CDR1 is LNHNV and CDR2 is YYDKDF (reference sequence). The CDR3 contains 18 residues. Germline trimming cut 5 bases from V and 0 bases from J; bases unmatched to any gene: 8. The CDR3 spells CATSGQGAPVATNEKLFF. The CDR3 DNA follows: TGTGCCACCAGCGGACAGGGGGCCCCAGTTGCAACTAATGAAAAACTGTTTTTT.

The chain uses TRBV20-1 and TRBJ1-2; maybe TRBD1 (5 bases). This CDR3 spans 14 amino acids. Germline CDR1 and CDR2: DFQATT and SNEGSKA (reference sequence). V lost 5 bases to trimming and J lost 2 bases, with 15 bases between them. The CDR3 DNA is TGCAGTGCTCGTGAGGCGGGACGGAACTATGGCTACACCTTC. Translated, it gives CSAREAGRNYGYTF.

This clone was picked up a small number of times. The rearrangement joins TRBV18 to TRBJ2-3, with D maybe TRBD1 (5 bases). The CDR3 loop spans 14 amino acids. The V end lost 4 bases, the J end lost 2 bases, and 10 bases lay between the germline ends. Germline assignment: CDR1 KGHSH and CDR2 LQKENI. In nucleotides, the CDR3 is TGTGCCAGCTCACGCGACAGTTACACAGATACGCAGTATTTT. It codes for CASSRDSYTDTQYF. Together with reference TRBV18 and TRBJ2-3, the CDR3 gives the full variable domain: NAGVMQNPRHLVRRRGQEARLRCSPMKGHSHVYWYRQLPEEGLKFMVYLQKENIIDESGMPKERFSAEFPKEGPSILRIQQVVRGDSAAYFCASSRDSYTDTQYFGPGTRLTVL.

This chain uses TRBV7-2 with TRBJ2-5, with 9 bases matching TRBD1. This CDR3 spans 14 amino acids. Germline loops: CDR1 SGHTA, CDR2 FQGNSA. Trimming removed 6 bases from V and 4 bases from J; junction bases left unmatched: 6. The CDR3 DNA reads as TGTGCCAGCAGTTACAGGGGGCGCAGAGAGACCCAGTACTTC. Translating gives CASSYRGRRETQYF.

This sequence joins TRBV19 and TRBJ2-6; maybe TRBD1 (5 bases). The CDR3 spans 15 residues. V was shortened by 3 bases and J by 3 bases, with 9 bases between the two germline ends. CDR1 and CDR2 (germline): LNHDA, SQIVND (reference sequence). CDR3 sequence reads: CASSISRGGANVLTF. The CDR3 DNA sequence: TGTGCCAGTAGTATTAGTAGGGGTGGGGCCAACGTCCTGACTTTC.

On this clone: The identical CDR3 is also encoded by other nucleotide sequences in the sample. The CDR3 DNA sequence: TGTGCCAGCAGTCCCGGGGGGGGCACTGAAGCTTTCTTT. As protein: CASSPGGGTEAFF. The chain links TRBV27 to TRBJ1-1; D is perhaps TRBD1 (5 bases). This CDR3 has 13 residues. The germline gives CDR1 MNHEY, CDR2 SMNVEV (reference sequence). V lost 5 bases and J lost 4, with 11 bases in between.

The chain links TRBV10-3 to TRBJ1-4; D remains unclear. Germline CDR1 ENHRY, CDR2 SYGVKD. V lost 6 bases, J lost 7 bases, and 15 bases lay in between. This CDR3 has 14 amino acids. The DNA of the CDR3 is TGTGCCATCAGCCTTAGTGGGGAGAGTGAAAAACTGTTTTTT. Translating gives CAISLSGESEKLFF.

V and J are TRBV6-5 and TRBJ2-7; 7 nucleotides line up with TRBD2. This CDR3 is built from 14 residues. V was clipped by 4 bases and J by 8 bases; unmatched bases: 11. Germline CDR1 reads MNHEY; CDR2 reads SVGAGI. The CDR3 nucleotides are TGTGCCAGCAGTTCGGAGGGAGGGCCTTCAAAGCAGTACTTC. It specifies CASSSEGGPSKQYF.

The rearrangement joins TRBV5-1 to TRBJ2-7; 10 positions agree with TRBD1. V trimming: 4 bases; J trimming: 7 bases; junction bases outside the gene matches: 14. The CDR3 has 16 residues. CDR1 and CDR2 (germline): SGHRS, YFSETQ. In nucleotides, the CDR3 is TGCGCCAGCAGCCCGGCGGGACAGGGGCAATGGGGGGAGCAGTACTTC. Translation: CASSPAGQGQWGEQYF.

This clone was picked up one time. The chain carries TRBV28 and TRBJ2-3; D may be TRBD1 (5 bases). Trimming left V 6 bases short and J 3 bases short, with 19 bases between. Per the germline V gene, CDR1 is MDHEN and CDR2 is SYDVKM. The CDR3 covers 16 residues. CDR3 nucleotide sequence: TGTGCCAGCAGCCCCCGGTGGGGCAGGGAAACAGATACGCAGTATTTT. As protein: CASSPRWGRETDTQYF.

The V and J genes are TRBV19 and TRBJ2-1; 9 bases fit TRBD2. Trimming cost V 5 bases and J 9 bases; bases outside gene matches: 8. This CDR3 contains 14 residues. Germline assignment: CDR1 LNHDA and CDR2 SQIVND (reference sequence). The CDR3 coding sequence is TGTGCCAGTAGTCAGGCGGGAGGGTTTGGTGAGCAGTTCTTC. Translating it yields CASSQAGGFGEQFF.

The rearrangement joins TRBV7-6 to TRBJ2-7, with D possibly being TRBD1 (6 bases). The V end lost 5 bases, the J end lost 0 bases, and 14 bases lay between the germline ends. The CDR3 spans 15 residues. Looked up from germline, CDR1 is SGHVS and CDR2 is FNYEAQ. The CDR3 DNA sequence: TGTGCCAGCAGCCCCTGGCAGGGGAGCTCCTACGAGCAGTACTTC. Protein: CASSPWQGSSYEQYF. Combining the CDR3 with reference TRBV7-6 and TRBJ2-7 gives the whole variable domain GAGVSQSPRYKVTKRGQDVALRCDPISGHVSLYWYRQALGQGPEFLTYFNYEAQQDKSGLPNDRFSAERPEGSISTLTIQRTEQRDSAMYRCASSPWQGSSYEQYFGPGTRLTVT.

The sample holds a few counts of this clone. The V gene is TRBV19, the J gene TRBJ1-1, with no clear D. The CDR3 is made up of 13 amino acids. V was trimmed by 1 base and J by 1 base, leaving 4 bases between them. Germline V CDR1 and CDR2: LNHDA, SQIVND (reference sequence). CDR3 in DNA: TGTGCCAGTAGTATAGGACAGAACACTGAAGCTTTCTTT. Its protein is CASSIGQNTEAFF.

The chain carries TRBV27 and TRBJ1-5; D ambiguous. V was cut by 5 bases and J by 2 bases, with 13 bases left in between. The V gene's germline CDR1 is MNHEY and CDR2 SMNVEV (reference sequence). This CDR3 has 15 residues. The CDR3 sequence is CASSPQIEGNQPQHF. The CDR3 nucleotides are TGTGCCAGCAGTCCCCAAATCGAGGGCAATCAGCCCCAGCATTTT.

Only one count was recorded for this clone. In nucleotides, the CDR3 is TGTGCCATCAGGACTAGCGGGACCTTCACCGGGGAGCTGTTTTTT. This encodes CAIRTSGTFTGELFF. The rearrangement joins TRBV10-3 to TRBJ2-2; 11 nucleotides align to TRBD2. This CDR3 has 15 amino acids. The ends lost 6 bases at V and 4 bases at J; junction bases unmatched: 4. Germline V gene data show CDR1 as ENHRY and CDR2 as SYGVKD.

The chain employs TRBV21-1 and TRBJ2-1; no DNA check was done on the table's D call, TRBD2. TRBV21-1 is a known pseudogene. The CDR3 sequence is 15 residues long. The CDR3, as DNA: TGTGCCAGCAGCAAAGAGCGAAACTCCTACAATGAGCAGTTCTTC. Translation: CASSKERNSYNEQFF.

The DNA for the CDR3 is TGTGCCTGGAGCGCACTCGACGAGCAGTACTTC. Protein product: CAWSALDEQYF. This chain uses TRBV30 with TRBJ2-7; D is undetermined. CDR1 and CDR2 (germline): GTSNPN, SVGIG (reference sequence). The V gene lost 3 bases and the J gene lost 5 bases, with 8 bases spanning the gap. The CDR3 covers 11 residues.